This T cell receptor beta chain emerged from a study of breast tumors, draining lymph nodes, adjacent tissues. General study points: Tumors had less TCR diversity than lymph nodes, more than nontumor tissue.

This clonotype has at least ten counts. The antigen is undetermined. TCRdb independently ran MiXCR on the multiplex PCR reads; one entry per CDR3 protein. The sample has 14,000 to 15,000 distinct CDR3 sequences; 45% to 60% are singletons. Trimming took off 6 bases at V and 0 bases at J, with 12 bases between the two ends. Germline V gene lookup returns CDR1 DFQATT and CDR2 SNEGSKA (reference sequence). The CDR3 sequence is 14 residues long. Sequenced input: tumor-adjacent breast tissue. The rearrangement joins TRBV20-1 to TRBJ1-5; the D gene is possibly TRBD1 (6 bases). The TCR comes from a female donor with breast cancer. Some clones in this sample may be carry-over from other donors' samples. CDR3 sequence reads: CSAPPDSSNQPQHF. Here the CDR3 DNA reads TGCAGTGCCCCGCCGGACAGTAGCAATCAGCCCCAGCATTTT.